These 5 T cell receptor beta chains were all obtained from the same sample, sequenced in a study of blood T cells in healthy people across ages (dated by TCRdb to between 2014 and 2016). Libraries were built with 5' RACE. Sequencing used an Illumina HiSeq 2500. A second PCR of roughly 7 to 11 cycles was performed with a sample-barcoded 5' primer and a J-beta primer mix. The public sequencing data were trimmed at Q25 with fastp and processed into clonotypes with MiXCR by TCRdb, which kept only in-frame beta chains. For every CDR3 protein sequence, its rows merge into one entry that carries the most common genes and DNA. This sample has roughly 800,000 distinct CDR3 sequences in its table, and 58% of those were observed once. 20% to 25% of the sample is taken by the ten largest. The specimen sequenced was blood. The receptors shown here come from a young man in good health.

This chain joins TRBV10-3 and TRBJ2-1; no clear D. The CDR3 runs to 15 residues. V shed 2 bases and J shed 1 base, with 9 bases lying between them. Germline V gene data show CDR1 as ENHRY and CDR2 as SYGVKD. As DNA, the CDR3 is TGTGCCATCAGTGAGAGTGGGGATTCCTACAATGAGCAGTTCTTC. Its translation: CAISESGDSYNEQFF.

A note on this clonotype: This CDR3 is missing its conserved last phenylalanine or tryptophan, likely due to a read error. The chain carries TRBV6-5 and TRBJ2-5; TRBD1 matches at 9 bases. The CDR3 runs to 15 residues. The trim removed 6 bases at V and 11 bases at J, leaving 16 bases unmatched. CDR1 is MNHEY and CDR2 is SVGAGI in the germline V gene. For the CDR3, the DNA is TGTGCCAGCAGCCGCTATCCCGGGACAGGGAGAGAGCAGTACTAC. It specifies CASSRYPGTGREQYY.

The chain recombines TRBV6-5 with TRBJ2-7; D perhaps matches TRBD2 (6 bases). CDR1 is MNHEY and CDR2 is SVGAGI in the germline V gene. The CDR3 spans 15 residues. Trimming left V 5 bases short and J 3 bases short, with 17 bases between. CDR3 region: CASSTFGGPHYEQYF. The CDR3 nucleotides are TGTGCCAGCAGTACATTCGGGGGACCGCACTACGAGCAGTACTTC.

CDR3 in DNA: TGTGCCAGCAGTTACCCTTCCGGGGGTACGGGAAAACTGTTTTTT. Its translation: CASSYPSGGTGKLFF. The gene calls are TRBV6-6 and TRBJ1-4; D is possibly TRBD1 (5 bases). Germline V CDR1 and CDR2: MNHNY, SVGAGI (reference sequence). CDR3 length equals 15 residues. V was cut by 2 bases and J by 10 bases, with 17 bases left in between.

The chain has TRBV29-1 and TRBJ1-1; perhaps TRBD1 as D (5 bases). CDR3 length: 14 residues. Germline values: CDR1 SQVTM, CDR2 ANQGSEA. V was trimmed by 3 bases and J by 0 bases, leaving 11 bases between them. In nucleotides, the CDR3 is TGCAGCGTTGACCCACAGGAGATGAACACTGAAGCTTTCTTT. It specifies CSVDPQEMNTEAFF.